This T cell receptor (beta chain) came from a study of OX40 agonist ivuxolimab in advanced cancers. Study in general: The patients received ivuxolimab by intravenous route every 2 weeks at 0.01 to 10 mg/kg. Of the participants, roughly 40% had some prior anti-PD-1, anti-PD-L1 or anti-CTLA-4 therapy, which was allowed. Partial response was recorded in three patients: one hepatocellular carcinoma and two cutaneous melanoma cases.

The assay was immunoSEQ multiplex PCR, and TCRdb's table has in-frame clones only and misses some. The sample records around 67,000 clones, roughly 84% being singletons. The length of the CDR3 is 15 residues. The germline gives CDR1 MNHEY, CDR2 SVGAGI. V gave up 2 bases and J gave up 6 bases, with 17 bases separating them. The receptor was derived from an adult with an advanced solid tumor such as melanoma, head and neck, liver or kidney cancer. Sample: CD4+ or CD8+ T cells sorted from blood, taken in a trial of the OX40 agonist ivuxolimab. J is TRBJ2-7 and V is TRBV6-5, with TRBD2 as a possible D gene (6 bases). CDR3 in amino acids: CASSYDSAGLGEQYF. For the CDR3, the DNA is TGTGCCAGCAGTTACGATAGTGCGGGGTTGGGCGAGCAGTACTTC.